This entry describes one TCR beta chain. These data come from a study of blood T cells in healthy people across ages. It was with a sample-barcoded 5' primer and a J-beta primer mix that a second PCR of about 7 to 12 cycles was run. TCRdb called the 5' RACE reads again in MiXCR, with one record for every CDR3 protein. The data contain hundreds of thousands of distinct CDR3 sequences, roughly a quarter of them singletons. The J segment lost 9 bases and the V segment lost 1 base, leaving 6 bases of the junction unmatched. The CDR3 runs to 14 residues. The germline V gene has CDR1 DFQATT and CDR2 SNEGSKA (reference sequence). These data were likewise used in another study, on T cells of mothers and their children.

This clonotype was obtained from a boy aged 2 to 10 in good health. J is TRBJ2-1 and V is TRBV20-1; TRBD1 matches at 10 bases. The specimen was blood. CDR3 sequence reads: CSARARTGGVEQFF. The CDR3 DNA follows: TGCAGTGCTAGAGCCCGGACAGGGGGGGTTGAGCAGTTCTTC.